The 3 T cell receptor beta chains below all came from one sample that was sequenced in a study of OX40 agonist ivuxolimab in advanced cancers. Some clones are missing from TCRdb's copy, which holds only in-frame ones; the method was immunoSEQ multiplex PCR. The data show some 62,000 clones, 70% to 90% seen once. The material was CD4+ or CD8+ T cells sorted from blood, obtained in a trial of the OX40 agonist ivuxolimab. These receptor sequences come from an adult with an advanced solid tumor such as melanoma, head and neck, liver or kidney cancer.

The rearrangement uses TRBV7-3 and TRBJ2-1; the D gene is possibly TRBD1 (5 bases). V gave up 5 bases and J gave up 5 bases, with 10 bases separating them. The germline V gene has CDR1 SGHTA and CDR2 FQGTGA. This CDR3 spans 13 amino acids. The CDR3 DNA reads TGTGCCAGCAGCCTCGGACACAACAATGAGCAGTTCTTC. It encodes CASSLGHNNEQFF.

The genes are TRBV7-2 and TRBJ1-2; D gene uncertain. The germline V and J ends were trimmed by 4 bases and 3 bases, with 21 bases remaining between them. The length of the CDR3 is 17 residues. In germline, CDR1 is SGHTA, CDR2 FQGNSA. CDR3 nucleotide sequence: TGTGCCAGCAGCTCTTCCATATCGGCGGACCTGGACTATGGCTACACCTTC. Translation: CASSSSISADLDYGYTF.

About this clone itself: Distinct nucleotide sequences in the sample also encode this CDR3. V and J are TRBV5-1 and TRBJ2-5, with D uncertain. CDR1 SGHRS and CDR2 YFSETQ come from the germline V gene. This CDR3 spans 11 amino acids. The germline V and J ends were trimmed by 2 bases and 3 bases, with 2 bases remaining between them. The CDR3 protein is CASSLEETQYF. The CDR3 nucleotides are TGCGCCAGCAGCTTAGAAGAGACCCAGTACTTC.